This entry lists 9 T cell receptor beta chains sequenced from one sample in a study of shared clonotypes between healthy human individuals (dated by TCRdb to between 2020 and 2021). Receptors were amplified or captured by the immunoSEQ multiplex PCR assay. In its TCRdb copy, this immuneACCESS table keeps in-frame sequences only and misses some clones. Where compared with another copy, unresolved V genes explain less than half of these, and the others have no known cause. Within this sample are under 600,000 clones, with roughly 79% of them counted one time only. Around 12% of the sample rests with the top ten. The sequencing input was PBMCs. The receptors stem from a woman aged 40 to 50 in good health. Some clones in this sample may be carry-over from other donors' samples.

The rearrangement uses TRBV6-1 and TRBJ2-3, with TRBD1 as a possible D gene (6 bases). The CDR3 is 13 amino acids. V shed 2 bases and J shed 4 bases, with 7 bases lying between them. Per germline, CDR1 MNHNS and CDR2 SASEGT. The CDR3 spells CASSEPGADTQYF. The CDR3 DNA reads as TGTGCCAGCAGTGAACCAGGGGCAGATACGCAGTATTTT.

The genes are TRBV10-2 and TRBJ1-3; possibly TRBD1 for D (6 bases). V gave up 7 bases and J gave up 11 bases, with 15 bases separating them. Germline-derived CDR1 and CDR2 are WSHSY and SAAADI. The CDR3 consists of 12 residues. Written as DNA, the CDR3 is TGCGCCAGCACCCTCCCGGACAGTTCCATATATTTT. Translating it yields CASTLPDSSIYF.

V usage is TRBV9 and J usage is TRBJ1-5; D gene ambiguous. This CDR3 is built from 14 residues. V was trimmed by 4 bases and J by 7 bases, leaving 15 bases between them. Germline V gene data show CDR1 as SGDLS and CDR2 as YYNGEE. The CDR3 region has the DNA TGTGCCAGCAGCCCAGCTGGATCCGACCAGCCCCAGCATTTT. This encodes CASSPAGSDQPQHF.

The chain uses TRBV9 and TRBJ1-4; 8 bases match TRBD1. Per germline, CDR1 SGDLS and CDR2 YYNGEE. CDR3 size: 15 residues. Germline trimming cut 3 bases from V and 0 bases from J; bases unmatched to any gene: 1. CDR3 residues: CASSETGATNEKLFF. The CDR3 DNA follows: TGTGCCAGCAGCGAGACAGGGGCAACTAATGAAAAACTGTTTTTT. The full variable domain, its missing parts supplied by reference TRBV9 and TRBJ1-4, is DSGVTQTPKHLITATGQRVTLRCSPRSGDLSVYWYQQSLDQGLQFLIQYYNGEERAKGNILERFSAQQFPDLHSELNLSSLELGDSALYFCASSETGATNEKLFFGSGTQLSVL.

On this clone itself: Being one base from a much bigger clone, this may be a read error. The chain is built from TRBV7-2 and TRBJ2-7, with 11 bases identical to TRBD1. Germline CDR1 reads SGHTA; CDR2 reads FQGNSA. This CDR3 has 14 residues. Trimming at V came to 5 bases and at J to 4 bases, leaving 4 bases not matched to a gene. This CDR3 reads CASSPGTGGYEQYF. The DNA of the CDR3 is TGTGCCAGCAGCCCCGGGACAGGGGGATACGAGCAGTACTTC.

The gene calls are TRBV6-4 and TRBJ2-7; 9 bases align to TRBD2. Germline loops: CDR1 MRHNA, CDR2 SNTAGT. V was pared by 3 bases and J by 3 bases, with 18 bases of the junction left unmatched. This CDR3 comprises 19 residues. The CDR3 coding sequence is TGTGCCAGCAGTGAGTCTTTTGGTTACTTAGCGGGAGAAGTCTACGAGCAGTACTTC. Amino acid sequence: CASSESFGYLAGEVYEQYF.

The chain has TRBV28 and TRBJ1-1; 8 bases agree with TRBD1. CDR3 size: 16 residues. The V segment lost 2 bases and the J segment 1 base; nucleotides outside the gene matches: 6. The germline CDR1 and CDR2 sequences are MDHEN and SYDVKM. DNA for the CDR3: TGTGCCAGCAGTTTAACCCAGGGGGCGGGGAACACTGAAGCTTTCTTT. Protein product: CASSLTQGAGNTEAFF.

In its sample, this clone was seen a few times. J is TRBJ2-6 and V is TRBV4-1; D not resolved. The CDR3 is made up of 14 amino acids. Looked up from germline, CDR1 is MGHRA and CDR2 is YSYEKL. V was clipped by 4 bases and J by 0 bases, with 4 bases between them. DNA for the CDR3: TGCGCCAGCAGCCCCAGCTCTGGGGCCAACGTCCTGACTTTC. It specifies CASSPSSGANVLTF.

The V gene is TRBV27, the J gene TRBJ2-6, with TRBD1 matching 11 bases. Germline CDR1 MNHEY, CDR2 SMNVEV (reference sequence). V lost 4 bases to trimming and J lost 3 bases; unmatched junction nucleotides: 2. The CDR3 has 16 amino acids. CDR3 sequence: CASSSDRGHGANVLTF. CDR3 nucleotide sequence: TGTGCCAGCAGTTCGGACAGGGGGCATGGGGCCAACGTCCTGACTTTC. Together with reference TRBV27 and TRBJ2-6, the CDR3 gives the full variable domain: EAQVTQNPRYLITVTGKKLTVTCSQNMNHEYMSWYRQDPGLGLRQIYYSMNVEVTDKGDVPEGYKVSRKEKRNFPLILESPSPNQTSLYFCASSSDRGHGANVLTFGAGSRLTVL.